The clone carrying this T cell receptor (beta chain) was seen repeatedly, ten times or more. Its target is not known. These data come from a study of CD8 T cells in ankylosing spondylitis. Study outcomes and limitations: Ankylosing spondylitis blood seemed to carry a telltale TCR beta motif made of seven or eight highly homologous variants. With a CD8+ phenotype, disease-linked clones were relatively rare in peripheral blood.

This CDR3 is built from 17 residues. V gave up 1 base and J gave up 5 bases, with 18 bases separating them. The germline gives CDR1 SGHVS, CDR2 FQNEAQ. Library preparation for TCR beta used quantitative 5'-RACE with molecular barcodes. MiXCR, run by TCRdb on the 5' RACE reads, gives a single entry per CDR3 protein. The repertoire consists of under 300,000 distinct CDR3 sequences, with 9.5% to 12% occurring once and the leading ten covering about 6.8%. The V gene is TRBV7-8, the J gene TRBJ2-1; TRBD2 might be the D (6 bases). The sequenced sample was blood, either unsorted or a sorted T cell fraction (not recorded which). This TCR derives from a male donor with ankylosing spondylitis or in good health (not recorded which). The DNA of the CDR3 is TGTGCCAGCAGCTTAGAGGTAGGGATGGGGGGAGACAATGAGCAGTTCTTC. Protein: CASSLEVGMGGDNEQFF.